This TCR beta chain was sequenced during a study of blood T cell repertoires in COVID-19. Each participant's cohort was designated according to participant-reported clinical history. Repertoires were generated with immunoSEQ multiplex PCR, while TCRdb's copy carries only in-frame clones and drops some. In the table there are approximately 200,000 clones, 70% to 85% of which are singletons. The sequence derives from a man in his sixties who had recovered from COVID-19. The sample consisted of PBMCs or T cells enriched from blood (not recorded which).

The CDR3 DNA reads as TGTGCCAGCAGCTTACAGGGAACGGATAATTCACCCCTCCACTTT. It specifies CASSLQGTDNSPLHF. This chain uses TRBV7-9 with TRBJ1-6, with a weak D call TRBD1 (5 bases). Germline V gene sequence: CDR1 SEHNR, CDR2 FQNEAQ (reference sequence). Trimming removed 2 bases from V and 5 bases from J, with 10 bases in between. The CDR3 runs 15 residues.